Each of the 3 T cell receptor beta chains below was sequenced from the same sample in a study of blood T cell repertoires in COVID-19. The table came from immunoSEQ multiplex PCR; TCRdb's copy has only in-frame clones and leaves some out. The sample carries just under 95,000 clones, over 70% recorded once. Input material: peripheral blood. These receptors were taken from a human donor in a cohort sampled during active COVID-19.

In its sample, this clone was seen a few times. The chain recombines TRBV30 with TRBJ1-3; 9 bases fit TRBD1. The CDR3 is 11 amino acids. Germline assignment: CDR1 GTSNPN and CDR2 SVGIG (reference sequence). The trim removed 8 bases at V and 7 bases at J, leaving 3 bases unmatched. The CDR3 region is CAGDRDNTIYF. The DNA for the CDR3 is TGTGCCGGGGACAGGGACAACACCATATATTTT.

This clone was seen just once. The genes are TRBV12-3 or TRBV12-4 and TRBJ1-5; a possible D gene is TRBD1 (5 bases). V shed 7 bases and J shed 9 bases, with 10 bases lying between them. This CDR3 region has 11 residues. CDR3 protein: CASTGYGPQHF. CDR3 in DNA: TGTGCCAGCACAGGGTATGGGCCCCAGCATTTT.

The CDR3 region has the DNA TGTGCCAGTAGTCGGCAATACGGGTCAGATACGCAGTATTTT. It yields the protein CASSRQYGSDTQYF. The genes are TRBV19 and TRBJ2-3, with no clear D. The CDR3 runs to 14 residues. Deletions cut 5 bases from V and 4 bases from J, with 13 bases between. The germline V gene encodes CDR1 LNHDA and CDR2 SQIVND (reference sequence).